This T cell receptor (beta chain) was profiled in a study of response to subunit inactivated influenza vaccine. Via MiXCR, TCRdb re-called the RT-PCR reads, giving one row per CDR3 protein. The sample carries around 520,000 distinct CDR3 sequences, 12% recorded once. About this clonotype itself: Its antigen remains unknown.

Germline CDR1 is DFQATT and CDR2 is SNEGSKA (reference sequence). Between the trimmed V and J ends, which lost 4 bases and 4 bases, there was a span of 11 bases. This CDR3 contains 12 residues. Overall study findings and caveats: Seasonal influenza vaccination, on each occasion, was suggested by the authors to recruit few new T cells.

The material was PBMCs from blood, obtained on the day of vaccination. The J gene is TRBJ2-7, the V gene TRBV20-1; no clear D. The clonotype comes from a man aged 45-60 years who received an inactivated influenza vaccine. CDR3 region: CSANPGSYEQYF. CDR3 DNA: TGCAGTGCTAACCCAGGATCGTACGAGCAGTACTTC.